The 9 T cell receptor beta chains in this list originate from one sample, sequenced in a study of T cells in Graves' hyperthyroidism and ophthalmopathy. Researchers amplified the TCR beta CDR3 regions from RNA transcripts. During a first-round RT-PCR of the TCR CDR3, the HTBI primer set was used. TCRdb reprocessed the multiplex PCR reads with MiXCR, giving one entry per CDR3 protein. The sample contains a few hundred thousand distinct CDR3 sequences, about 16% of which appear only once. Sequences were obtained from blood. The receptors here all came from a man aged 35 to 55 with Graves' hyperthyroidism.

In this sample, this clonotype turned up many times. The chain has TRBV6-1 and TRBJ2-2; D unresolved. Germline CDR1 is MNHNS and CDR2 is SASEGT. There are 15 residues in the CDR3. V was pared by 5 bases and J by 6 bases, with 16 bases between. The CDR3 reads CASSLLGSAAGELFF. In nucleotides, the CDR3 is TGTGCCAGCAGTTTATTAGGGTCAGCTGCCGGGGAGCTGTTTTTT.

This clonotype was counted many times. The chain recombines TRBV6-1 with TRBJ2-4; TRBD1 agrees at 9 bases. J gave up 2 bases and V 6 bases, and 8 bases lay outside the gene matches. The germline V gene has CDR1 MNHNS and CDR2 SASEGT. The CDR3 is 16 residues long. The CDR3 DNA reads TGTGCCAGCAGCACCACAGGGGGCCCCACCAAAAACATTCAGTACTTC. Its protein is CASSTTGGPTKNIQYF.

This clonotype was counted between two and nine times. CDR3 DNA sequence: TGTGCCAGCAGCTTGAGGGTAGTTCATCGGTCCTACGAGCAGTACTTC. Translating gives CASSLRVVHRSYEQYF. This sequence joins TRBV11-3 and TRBJ2-7, with D maybe TRBD2 (5 bases). The CDR3 has 16 residues. Germline V gene data show CDR1 as SGHNT and CDR2 as YENEEA. Trimming shortened V by 3 bases and J by 1 base, and 16 bases separated the two germline ends.

This clonotype has more than one count but fewer than ten. The V and J genes are TRBV6-1 and TRBJ2-2; unclear D gene. The germline V gene has CDR1 MNHNS and CDR2 SASEGT. The CDR3 totals 15 residues. The ends were cut back, 7 bases at V and 5 bases at J, with 17 bases in the middle. DNA of the CDR3: TGTGCCAGCAAGTCCGGAGACCGGCTAACCGGGGAGCTGTTTTTT. Translated: CASKSGDRLTGELFF.

This clonotype came up many times. The J gene is TRBJ2-1, the V gene TRBV9; TRBD2 matches at 10 bases. J gave up 8 bases and V 0 bases, and 2 bases lay outside the gene matches. The CDR3 loop spans 14 amino acids. In germline, CDR1 is SGDLS, CDR2 YYNGEE. The CDR3 nucleotides read TGTGCCAGCAGCGTAGTTGGGACTAGCGATGAGCAGTTCTTC. It codes for CASSVVGTSDEQFF. Using reference TRBV9 and TRBJ2-1 for the parts outside the CDR3, the full variable domain is DSGVTQTPKHLITATGQRVTLRCSPRSGDLSVYWYQQSLDQGLQFLIQYYNGEERAKGNILERFSAQQFPDLHSELNLSSLELGDSALYFCASSVVGTSDEQFFGPGTRLTVL.

The table lists this clonotype with many counts. The CDR3 DNA reads as TGCAGTGCTTCCGGGACTAGCGCCTACGAGCAGTACTTC. It yields the protein CSASGTSAYEQYF. The chain carries TRBV20-1 and TRBJ2-7, with 10 bases matching TRBD2. V gave up 5 bases and J gave up 2 bases; unmatched junction bases: 3. Per the germline V gene, CDR1 is DFQATT and CDR2 is SNEGSKA (reference sequence). The CDR3 is 13 amino acids.

This clonotype was seen at least ten times. The chain links TRBV5-1 to TRBJ1-2; TRBD1 agrees at 10 bases. V shed 4 bases and J 3 bases; nucleotides not matched to a gene: 6. The germline gives CDR1 SGHRS, CDR2 YFSETQ. CDR3 length: 15 amino acids. The CDR3 loop is CASSQRQGADYGYTF. The CDR3 coding sequence is TGCGCCAGCAGCCAAAGACAGGGGGCTGACTATGGCTACACCTTC. Variable domain in full (rest from reference TRBV5-1 and TRBJ1-2): KAGVTQTPRYLIKTRGQQVTLSCSPISGHRSVSWYQQTPGQGLQFLFEYFSETQRNKGNFPGRFSGRQFSNSRSEMNVSTLELGDSALYLCASSQRQGADYGYTFGSGTRLTVV.

The chain uses TRBV27 and TRBJ1-6; D remains ambiguous. Germline V gives CDR1 MNHEY, CDR2 SMNVEV (reference sequence). Deletions cut 5 bases from V and 7 bases from J, with 18 bases between. The CDR3 is made up of 16 amino acids. CDR3 loop: CASSLSGRERNSPLHF. The CDR3, as DNA: TGTGCCAGCAGTCTTAGTGGGAGGGAGAGGAATTCACCCCTCCACTTT.

There are a few counts of this clonotype. This chain connects TRBV19 to TRBJ2-3, with TRBD2 matching 9 bases. This CDR3 region has 18 residues. The junction had 11 bases not matched to a gene; V was cut back by 4 bases and J by 0 bases. CDR1 LNHDA and CDR2 SQIVND come from the germline V gene (reference sequence). The chain's CDR3 is CASSSGGARPPSTDTQYF. CDR3 DNA sequence: TGTGCCAGTAGTAGCGGGGGGGCGAGACCACCTAGCACAGATACGCAGTATTTT.